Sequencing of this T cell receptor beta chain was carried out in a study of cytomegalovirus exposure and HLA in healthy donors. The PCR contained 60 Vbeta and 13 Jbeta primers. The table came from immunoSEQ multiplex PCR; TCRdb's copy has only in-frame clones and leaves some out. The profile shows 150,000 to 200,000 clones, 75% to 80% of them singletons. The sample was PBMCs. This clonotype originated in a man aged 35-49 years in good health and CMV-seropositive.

Here the CDR3 DNA reads TGTGCCAGTAGGGGACAGGGGGGCTACGAGCAGTACTTC. Translating it yields CASRGQGGYEQYF. The chain has TRBV19 and TRBJ2-7; 11 bases are a match to TRBD1. The CDR3 spans 13 residues. The germline V gene has CDR1 LNHDA and CDR2 SQIVND (reference sequence). The J segment lost 3 bases and the V segment lost 6 bases, leaving 1 base of the junction unmatched.